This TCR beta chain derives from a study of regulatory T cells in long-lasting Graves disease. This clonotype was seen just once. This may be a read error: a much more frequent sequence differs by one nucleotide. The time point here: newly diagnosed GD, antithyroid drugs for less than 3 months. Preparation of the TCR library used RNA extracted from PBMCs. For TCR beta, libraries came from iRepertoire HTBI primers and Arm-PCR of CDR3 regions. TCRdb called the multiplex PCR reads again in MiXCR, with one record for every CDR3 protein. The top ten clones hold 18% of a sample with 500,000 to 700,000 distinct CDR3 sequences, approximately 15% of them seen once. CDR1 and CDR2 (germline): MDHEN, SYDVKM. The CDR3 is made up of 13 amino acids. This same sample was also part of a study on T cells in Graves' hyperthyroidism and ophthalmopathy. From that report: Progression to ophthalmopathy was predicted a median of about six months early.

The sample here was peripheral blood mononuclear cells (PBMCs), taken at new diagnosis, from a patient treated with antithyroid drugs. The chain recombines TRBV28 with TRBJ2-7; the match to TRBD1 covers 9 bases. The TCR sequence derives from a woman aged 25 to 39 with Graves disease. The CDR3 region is CASIEQGAYERYF. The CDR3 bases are TGTGCCAGCATTGAACAGGGGGCATACGAGCGGTACTTC.